This T cell receptor beta chain emerged from a study of identical twins. This clonotype has ten or more counts. Its specificity is unknown. The germline V gene has CDR1 SGHAT and CDR2 FQDESV (reference sequence). The CDR3 consists of 15 residues. V lost 6 bases, J lost 0 bases, and 9 bases lay in between. Study-wide findings and caveats: Out-of-frame alpha sequences common to twins exhibited a surplus of low generation probability. A lower insertion count was a feature of abundant cord blood beta clonotypes, with no such feature in memory repertoires. Cross-sectional statistics, not tracking of the same donors, supported the conclusions.

Carrying unique molecular identifiers, the cDNA also gained a universal primer site through template switching. TCRdb itself ran the 5' RACE reads through MiXCR, one entry per CDR3 protein. The sample has around 370,000 distinct CDR3 sequences, about 10% seen once. The rearrangement uses TRBV11-1 and TRBJ2-6; a weak D match, TRBD1 (5 bases). Sequencing was performed on naive T cells sorted from blood. This clonotype was obtained from a woman aged 50 to 65 in good health. CDR3 region: CASSRGLSGANVLTF. The CDR3 nucleotides read TGTGCCAGCAGTAGGGGCCTCTCTGGGGCCAACGTCCTGACTTTC.